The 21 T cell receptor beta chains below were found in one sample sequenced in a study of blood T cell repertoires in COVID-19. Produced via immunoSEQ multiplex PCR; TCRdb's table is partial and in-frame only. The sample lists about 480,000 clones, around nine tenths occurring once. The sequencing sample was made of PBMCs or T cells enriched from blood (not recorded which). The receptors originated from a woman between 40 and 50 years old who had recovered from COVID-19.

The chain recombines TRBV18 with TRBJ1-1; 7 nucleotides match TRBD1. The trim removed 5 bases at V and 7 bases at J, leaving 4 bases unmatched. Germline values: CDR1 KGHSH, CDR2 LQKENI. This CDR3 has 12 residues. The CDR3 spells CASSTGTVEAFF. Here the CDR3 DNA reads TGTGCCAGCTCAACCGGGACAGTTGAAGCTTTCTTT.

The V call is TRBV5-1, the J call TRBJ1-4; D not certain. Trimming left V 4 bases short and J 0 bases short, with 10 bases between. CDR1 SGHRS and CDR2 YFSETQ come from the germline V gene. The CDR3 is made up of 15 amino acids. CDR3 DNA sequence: TGCGCCAGCAGCCTAACAGCTGCAACTAATGAAAAACTGTTTTTT. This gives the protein CASSLTAATNEKLFF.

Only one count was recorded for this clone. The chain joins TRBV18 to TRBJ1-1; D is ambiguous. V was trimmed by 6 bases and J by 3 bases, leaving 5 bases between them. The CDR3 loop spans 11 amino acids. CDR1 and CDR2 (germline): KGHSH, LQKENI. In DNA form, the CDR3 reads TGTGCCAGCTCTCAATACACTGAAGCTTTCTTT. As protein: CASSQYTEAFF.

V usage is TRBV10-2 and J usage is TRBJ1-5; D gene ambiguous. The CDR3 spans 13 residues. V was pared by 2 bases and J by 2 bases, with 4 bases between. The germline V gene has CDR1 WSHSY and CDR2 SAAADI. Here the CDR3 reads CASSEAGNQPQHF. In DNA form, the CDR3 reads TGCGCCAGCAGTGAGGCAGGCAATCAGCCCCAGCATTTT.

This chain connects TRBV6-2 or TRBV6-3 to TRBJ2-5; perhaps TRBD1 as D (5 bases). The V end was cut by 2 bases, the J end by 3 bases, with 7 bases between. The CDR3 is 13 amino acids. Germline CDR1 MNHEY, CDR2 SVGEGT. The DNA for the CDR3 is TGTGCCAGCAGTTACCCAGGGAAAGAGACCCAGTACTTC. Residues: CASSYPGKETQYF.

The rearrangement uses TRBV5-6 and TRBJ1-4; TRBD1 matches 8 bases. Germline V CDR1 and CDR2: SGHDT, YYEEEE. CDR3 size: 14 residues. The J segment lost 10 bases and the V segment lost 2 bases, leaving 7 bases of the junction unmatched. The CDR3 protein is CASSFRTGIGKLFF. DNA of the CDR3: TGTGCCAGCAGCTTCCGGACAGGGATCGGAAAACTGTTTTTT.

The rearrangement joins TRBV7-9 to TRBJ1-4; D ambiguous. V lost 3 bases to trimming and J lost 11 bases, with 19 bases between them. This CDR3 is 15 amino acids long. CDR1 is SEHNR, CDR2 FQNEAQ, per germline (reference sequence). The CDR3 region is CASSFGRGISEKLFF. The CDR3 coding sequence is TGTGCCAGCAGCTTCGGGCGGGGAATCTCGGAGAAACTGTTTTTT.

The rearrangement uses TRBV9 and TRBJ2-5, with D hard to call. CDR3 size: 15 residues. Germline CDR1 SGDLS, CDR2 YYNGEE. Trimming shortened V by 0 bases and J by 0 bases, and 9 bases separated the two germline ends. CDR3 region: CASSVGSKNQETQYF. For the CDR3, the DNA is TGTGCCAGCAGCGTAGGGAGTAAAAACCAAGAGACCCAGTACTTC.

CDR3 coding DNA: TGTGCCAGCAGTTTAGTCGGGAACATGAACACTGAAGCTTTCTTT. The encoded protein is CASSLVGNMNTEAFF. J is TRBJ1-1 and V is TRBV28; no clear D. This CDR3 has 15 residues. Germline V gives CDR1 MDHEN, CDR2 SYDVKM. The V end lost 2 bases, the J end lost 0 bases, and 10 bases lay between the germline ends.

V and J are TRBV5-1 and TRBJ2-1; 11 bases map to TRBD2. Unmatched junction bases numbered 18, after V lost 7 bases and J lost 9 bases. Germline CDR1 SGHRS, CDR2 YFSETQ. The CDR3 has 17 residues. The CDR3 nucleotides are TGCGCCAGCTCTACTGGACTAGCGGGCCTTCCAAAGGGTGAGCAGTTCTTC. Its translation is CASSTGLAGLPKGEQFF.

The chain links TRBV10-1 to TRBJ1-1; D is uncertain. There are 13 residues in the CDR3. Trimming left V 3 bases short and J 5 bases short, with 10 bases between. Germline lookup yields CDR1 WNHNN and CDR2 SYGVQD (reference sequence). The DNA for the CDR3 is TGCGCCAGCAGTGAAGGGAGTCATACTGAAGCTTTCTTT. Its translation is CASSEGSHTEAFF.

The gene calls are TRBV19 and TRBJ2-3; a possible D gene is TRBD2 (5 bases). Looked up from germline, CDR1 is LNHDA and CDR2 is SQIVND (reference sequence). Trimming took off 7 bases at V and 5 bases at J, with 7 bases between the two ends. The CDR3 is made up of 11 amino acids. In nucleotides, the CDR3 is TGTGCCAGTATCCGGGGAGATACGCAGTATTTT. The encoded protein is CASIRGDTQYF.

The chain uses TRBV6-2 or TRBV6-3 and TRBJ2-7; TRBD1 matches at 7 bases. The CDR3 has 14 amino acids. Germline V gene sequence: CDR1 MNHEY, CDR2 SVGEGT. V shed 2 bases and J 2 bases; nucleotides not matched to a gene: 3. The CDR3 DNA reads TGTGCCAGCAGTTACACAGGGGCAGCCTACGAGCAGTACTTC. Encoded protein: CASSYTGAAYEQYF.

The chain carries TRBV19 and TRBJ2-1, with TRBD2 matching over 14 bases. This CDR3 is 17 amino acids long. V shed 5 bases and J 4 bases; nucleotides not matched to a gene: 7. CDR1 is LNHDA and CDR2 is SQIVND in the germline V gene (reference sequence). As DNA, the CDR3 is TGTGCCAGTAGTCAAAGACTAGCGGGAGGGTTTTACAATGAGCAGTTCTTC. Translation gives CASSQRLAGGFYNEQFF.

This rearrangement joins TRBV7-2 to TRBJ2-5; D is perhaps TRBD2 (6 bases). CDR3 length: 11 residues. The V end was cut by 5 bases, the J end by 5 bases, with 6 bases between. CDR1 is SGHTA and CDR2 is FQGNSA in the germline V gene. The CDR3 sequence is CASSREETQYF. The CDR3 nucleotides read TGTGCCAGCAGCCGGGAGGAGACCCAGTACTTC.

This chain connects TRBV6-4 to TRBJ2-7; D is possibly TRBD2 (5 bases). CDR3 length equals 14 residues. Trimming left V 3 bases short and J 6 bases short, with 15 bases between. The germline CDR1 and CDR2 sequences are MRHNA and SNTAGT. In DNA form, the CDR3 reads TGTGCCAGCAGTGAAACGGGGTTCGTATCCGAGCAGTACTTC. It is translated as CASSETGFVSEQYF.

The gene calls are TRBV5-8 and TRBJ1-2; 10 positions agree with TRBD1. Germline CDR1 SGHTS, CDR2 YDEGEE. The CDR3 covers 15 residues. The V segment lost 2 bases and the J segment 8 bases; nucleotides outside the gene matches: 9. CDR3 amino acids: CASSFPGQGRHGYTF. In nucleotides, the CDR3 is TGTGCCAGCAGCTTTCCGGGACAGGGGAGGCACGGCTACACCTTC.

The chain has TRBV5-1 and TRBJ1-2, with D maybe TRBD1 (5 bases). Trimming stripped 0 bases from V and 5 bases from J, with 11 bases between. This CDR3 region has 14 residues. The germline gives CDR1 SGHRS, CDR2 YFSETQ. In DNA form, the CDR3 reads TGCGCCAGCAGCTTGGCCCCAGACAGTTATGGCTACACCTTC. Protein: CASSLAPDSYGYTF.

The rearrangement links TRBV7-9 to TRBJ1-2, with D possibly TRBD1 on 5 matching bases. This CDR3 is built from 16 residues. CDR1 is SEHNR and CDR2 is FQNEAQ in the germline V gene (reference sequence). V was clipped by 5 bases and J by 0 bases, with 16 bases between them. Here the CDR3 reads CASSPRTRPSNYGYTF. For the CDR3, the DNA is TGTGCCAGCAGCCCACGGACAAGGCCCTCTAACTATGGCTACACCTTC.

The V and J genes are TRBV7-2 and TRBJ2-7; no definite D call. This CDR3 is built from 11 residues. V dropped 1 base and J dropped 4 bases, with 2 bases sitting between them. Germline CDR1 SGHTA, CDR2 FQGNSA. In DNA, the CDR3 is TGTGCCAGCAGCTTAGTATACGAGCAGTACTTC. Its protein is CASSLVYEQYF.

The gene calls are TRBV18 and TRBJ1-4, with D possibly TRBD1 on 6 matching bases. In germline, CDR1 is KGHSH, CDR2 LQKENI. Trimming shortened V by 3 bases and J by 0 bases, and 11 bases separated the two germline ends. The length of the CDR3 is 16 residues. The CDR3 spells CASSPGRGATNEKLFF. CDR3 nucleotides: TGTGCCAGCTCACCGGGCAGGGGAGCAACTAATGAAAAACTGTTTTTT.